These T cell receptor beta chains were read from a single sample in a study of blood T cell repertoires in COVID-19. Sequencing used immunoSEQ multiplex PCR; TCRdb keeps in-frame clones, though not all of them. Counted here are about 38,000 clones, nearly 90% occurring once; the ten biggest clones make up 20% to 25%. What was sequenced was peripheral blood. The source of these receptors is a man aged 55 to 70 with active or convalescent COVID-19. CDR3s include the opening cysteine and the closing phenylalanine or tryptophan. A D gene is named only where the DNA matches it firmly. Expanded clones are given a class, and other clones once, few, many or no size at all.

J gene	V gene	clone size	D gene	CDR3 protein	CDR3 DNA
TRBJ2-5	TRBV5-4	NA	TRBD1	CASSSGTGLRETQYF	TGTGCCAGCAGCTCGGGGACAGGGCTACGGGAGACCCAGTACTTC
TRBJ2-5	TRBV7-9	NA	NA	CASSDRSSQETQYF	TGTGCCAGCAGCGATCGGTCGTCCCAAGAGACCCAGTACTTC
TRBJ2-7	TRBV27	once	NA	CASPKDRRRSYEQYF	TGTGCCAGCCCAAAGGACAGAAGACGCTCCTACGAGCAGTACTTC
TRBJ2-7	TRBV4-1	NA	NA	CASSQDPSRGGYEQYF	TGCGCCAGCAGCCAAGATCCGTCAAGGGGGGGCTACGAGCAGTACTTC
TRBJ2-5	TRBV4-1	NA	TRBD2	CASSQDSGVRETQYF	TGCGCCAGCAGCCAAGATAGCGGGGTGAGAGAGACCCAGTACTTC
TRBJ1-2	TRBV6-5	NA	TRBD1	CASSWDRNYGYTF	TGTGCCAGCAGTTGGGACAGGAACTATGGCTACACCTTC
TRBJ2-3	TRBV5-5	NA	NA	CASSLGQLRERTDTQYF	TGTGCCAGCAGCTTGGGACAACTACGGGAACGCACAGATACGCAGTATTTT
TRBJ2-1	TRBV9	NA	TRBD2	CASSNQGGLAGLGSYNEQFF	TGTGCCAGCAGCAACCAAGGAGGACTAGCGGGTTTGGGCTCCTACAATGAGCAGTTCTTC
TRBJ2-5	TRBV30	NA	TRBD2	CAWSRGLAGSLETQYF	TGTGCCTGGAGTCGGGGACTAGCGGGATCTCTGGAGACCCAGTACTTC
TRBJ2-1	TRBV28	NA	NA	CASSKRSGEQFF	TGTGCCAGCAGCAAACGGAGCGGTGAGCAGTTCTTC
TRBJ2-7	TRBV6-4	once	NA	CASTEAGPYEQYF	TGTGCCAGCACTGAGGCAGGGCCCTACGAGCAGTACTTC
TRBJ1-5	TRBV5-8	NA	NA	CASTTSGHSNQPQHF	TGTGCCAGCACTACCTCAGGCCATAGCAATCAGCCCCAGCATTTT
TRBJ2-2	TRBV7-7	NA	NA	CASSSTGSTGELFF	TGTGCTAGCAGCTCGACAGGCTCGACCGGGGAGCTGTTTTTT
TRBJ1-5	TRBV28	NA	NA	CASSSPLGQNNQPQHF	TGTGCCAGCAGTTCCCCCCTCGGACAGAACAATCAGCCCCAGCATTTT
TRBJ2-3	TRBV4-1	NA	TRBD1	CASSQDPIVLLGTEFADTQYF	TGCGCCAGCAGCCAAGATCCGATTGTTTTGCTCGGGACAGAGTTCGCAGATACGCAGTATTTT
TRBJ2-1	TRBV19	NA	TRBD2	CATTGASGSKSYNEQFF	TGTGCCACCACCGGGGCTAGCGGGAGTAAATCCTACAATGAGCAGTTCTTC
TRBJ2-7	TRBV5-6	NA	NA	CASNPPGAQGQRRQYF	TGTGCCAGCAACCCCCCGGGGGCACAGGGGCAACGACGGCAGTACTTC
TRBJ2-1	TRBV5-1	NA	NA	CASSLIPGAGKANEQFF	TGCGCCAGCAGCTTGATACCTGGGGCAGGGAAAGCCAATGAGCAGTTCTTC
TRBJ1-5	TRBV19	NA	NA	CATKLGVNSNQPQHF	TGTGCCACCAAACTGGGAGTAAATAGCAATCAGCCCCAGCATTTT
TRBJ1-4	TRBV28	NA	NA	CASSSATNEKLFF	TGTGCCAGCAGCTCTGCAACTAATGAAAAACTGTTTTTT
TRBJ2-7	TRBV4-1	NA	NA	CASSQYPTGPYEQYF	TGCGCCAGCAGCCAATACCCGACAGGACCCTACGAGCAGTACTTC
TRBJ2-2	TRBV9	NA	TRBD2	CASSVAGLAGGTGELFF	TGTGCCAGCAGCGTAGCGGGACTAGCGGGGGGGACCGGGGAGCTGTTTTTT
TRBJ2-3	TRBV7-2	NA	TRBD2	CASSFLAGVGTDTQYF	TGTGCCAGCAGCTTTCTAGCGGGGGTTGGGACAGATACGCAGTATTTT
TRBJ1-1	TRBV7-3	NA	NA	CASSPTGNTEAFF	TGTGCCAGCAGCCCTACAGGGAACACTGAAGCTTTCTTT
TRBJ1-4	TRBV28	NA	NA	CASSTPTGSNEKLFF	TGTGCCAGCAGTACACCGACAGGATCAAATGAAAAACTGTTTTTT
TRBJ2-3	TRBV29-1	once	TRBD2	CSVEGLGGTSWAPSTDTQYF	TGCAGCGTTGAGGGCCTGGGGGGGACGTCTTGGGCCCCTAGCACAGATACGCAGTATTTT
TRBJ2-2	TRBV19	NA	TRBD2	CASTQAGVEELFF	TGTGCCAGTACGCAAGCGGGAGTTGAGGAGCTGTTTTTT
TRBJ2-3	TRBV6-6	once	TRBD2	CASSPLLAATTDTQYF	TGTGCCAGCAGCCCCTTACTAGCGGCGACCACAGATACGCAGTATTTT
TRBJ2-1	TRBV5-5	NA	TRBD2	CASSTSVIAGTLYNEQFF	TGTGCCAGCAGCACATCGGTTATAGCGGGGACACTTTACAATGAGCAGTTCTTC
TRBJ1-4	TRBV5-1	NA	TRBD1	CASSLEGGAFEKLFF	TGCGCCAGCAGCTTGGAAGGGGGCGCGTTTGAAAAACTGTTTTTT
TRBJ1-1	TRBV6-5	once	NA	CASKDRLGAEAFF	TGTGCCAGCAAGGACCGGTTAGGGGCTGAAGCTTTCTTT
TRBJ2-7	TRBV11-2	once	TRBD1	CASSSRQGINF	TGTGCCAGCAGCTCGAGACAGGGTATAAACTTC
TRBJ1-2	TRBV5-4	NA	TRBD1	CASSRAPTPGQGHGYTF	TGTGCCAGCAGCCGAGCCCCAACACCGGGACAGGGACATGGCTACACCTTC